This T cell receptor beta chain was observed in a study of cytomegalovirus exposure and HLA in healthy donors. 60 Vbeta and 13 Jbeta primers were used in PCR. Produced via immunoSEQ multiplex PCR; TCRdb's table is partial and in-frame only. Here the sample spans some 120,000 clones, about four fifths being singletons. The CDR3 covers 13 residues. V was shortened by 5 bases and J by 7 bases, with 12 bases between the two germline ends. Germline V gene data show CDR1 as MNHEY and CDR2 as SVGAGI. Everyone who donated was a healthy bone marrow donor. Specimen: PBMCs. V gene TRBV6-5 combines with J gene TRBJ2-1, with D hard to call. This receptor was identified in a human donor in good health. The DNA for the CDR3 is TGTGCCAGCAGTAGTTCCCGGGTGAATGAGCAGTTCTTC. Its translation is CASSSSRVNEQFF.